This T cell receptor beta chain was observed in a study of T cells expressing NK-cell markers. As for the study in general: Seven sequenced donors out of eight were HCMV-seropositive, one seronegative.

Reanalyzing the 5' RACE reads, TCRdb keeps one entry per CDR3 protein, without DNA. There are some 150,000 distinct CDR3 sequences in the sample, with approximately 12% held by the top ten. The CDR3 consists of 16 residues. The V gene's germline CDR1 is SEHNR and CDR2 FQNEAQ (reference sequence). What was sequenced was blood T cells: a sorted CD56 or NKG2C T cell subset, CD4+ or CD8+ T cells, or bulk PBMC T cells (not recorded which). This sequence originates from a man aged 18-30 years in good health. This chain uses TRBV7-9 with TRBJ2-1; TCRdb lists TRBD1, though no DNA is available to test this call. This CDR3 reads CASSLQRAGAGYEQFF.